This entry lists 16 T cell receptor beta chains sequenced from one sample in a study of prognosis after radiotherapy for stage I lung cancer. Multiplex PCR in two rounds served to amplify TCR beta CDR3 from genomic DNA. The use of primers specific to each TRBV and TRBJ gene characterized first-round PCR. TCRdb re-derived calls from the multiplex PCR reads in MiXCR, one entry per CDR3 protein. Of about 15,000 distinct CDR3 sequences detected, about a quarter appear once; the ten largest clones hold approximately 10%. The specimen was PBMCs, collected before or after stereotactic body radiation therapy (not recorded which). The receptor source for this set is a donor older than 45 with non-small cell lung cancer.

This clonotype rates as medium-sized. This chain links TRBV6-1 with TRBJ2-1; the D is unclear. CDR1 is MNHNS and CDR2 is SASEGT in the germline V gene. This CDR3 is built from 13 residues. Trimming shortened V by 2 bases and J by 9 bases, and 11 bases separated the two germline ends. CDR3 loop: CASSELRPGEQFF. DNA for the CDR3: TGTGCCAGCAGTGAACTACGCCCGGGTGAGCAGTTCTTC.

By sample share, this clonotype is medium-sized. This chain connects TRBV15 to TRBJ2-7; D is unresolved. The CDR3 has 14 amino acids. CDR1 is LNHNV and CDR2 is YYDKDF in the germline V gene (reference sequence). V was pared by 5 bases and J by 0 bases, with 11 bases between. The CDR3 nucleotides read TGTGCCACCAGCGGCGAGTCAAGCTCCTACGAGCAGTACTTC. Translation: CATSGESSSYEQYF.

This clonotype has just a few counts. Given a far larger clone just one base away, this is likely a sequencing read error. The V and J genes are TRBV6-2 or TRBV6-3 and TRBJ2-2; 11 bases map to TRBD1. Germline V gene data show CDR1 as MNHEY and CDR2 as SVGEGT. The CDR3 has 18 residues. Trimming at V came to 4 bases and at J to 4 bases, leaving 11 bases not matched to a gene. The CDR3 loop reads CASSSNPTGQGGTGELFF. As DNA, the CDR3 is TGTGCCAGCAGTTCCAATCCGACGGGACAGGGGGGCACCGGGGAGCTGTTTTTT.

At least ten counts were recorded for this clonotype. The J gene is TRBJ2-6, the V gene TRBV11-2; D not certain. CDR1 is SGHAT, CDR2 FQNNGV, per germline. The V gene lost 0 bases and the J gene lost 1 base, with 10 bases spanning the gap. The CDR3 contains 17 residues. This chain's CDR3 is CASSLDTGVSGANVLTF. CDR3 nucleotides: TGTGCCAGCAGCTTAGATACTGGGGTGTCTGGGGCCAACGTCCTGACTTTC.

As for this clonotype: One end of the junction varies from germline; a read error may be responsible. The V call is TRBV29-1, the J call TRBJ2-2; tentatively, D is TRBD1 (6 bases). Germline V CDR1 and CDR2: SQVTM, ANQGSEA. The CDR3 loop spans 13 amino acids. CDR3 nucleotides: TGCAGCGTTGGACAGGCTTGCACCGGGGAGCTGTATTTT. Protein: CSVGQACTGELYF.

This clonotype came up many times. The genes are TRBV6-2 or TRBV6-3 and TRBJ2-3; TRBD1 or TRBD2 may be the D gene (5 bases each). CDR3 length: 18 amino acids. Trimming removed 7 bases from V and 0 bases from J, with 23 bases in between. The germline CDR1 and CDR2 sequences are MNHEY and SVGEGT. The CDR3: CASTKARDGFFSTDTQYF. CDR3 DNA sequence: TGTGCCAGCACTAAAGCCAGGGACGGATTCTTCAGCACAGATACGCAGTATTTT.

This clonotype counts as medium-sized (0.01 to 0.1%). The chain recombines TRBV20-1 with TRBJ2-1, with 10 positions matching TRBD2. V dropped 2 bases and J dropped 7; count of bases not matched to a gene: 5. Germline CDR1 DFQATT, CDR2 SNEGSKA (reference sequence). The CDR3 is 14 residues long. The CDR3: CSARRLAGFNEQFF. In DNA form, the CDR3 reads TGCAGTGCTAGAAGACTAGCGGGTTTTAATGAGCAGTTCTTC.

This clonotype counts as medium-sized (0.01 to 0.1%). The chain recombines TRBV6-1 with TRBJ2-1, with TRBD2 matching 12 bases. V dropped 7 bases and J dropped 9; count of bases not matched to a gene: 10. The CDR3 runs 15 residues. Germline-derived CDR1 and CDR2 are MNHNS and SASEGT. This chain's CDR3 is CASTFRLAGEREQFF. The DNA of the CDR3 is TGTGCCAGCACCTTCAGACTAGCGGGAGAGCGTGAGCAGTTCTTC.

This clonotype came up many times. This chain connects TRBV10-2 to TRBJ1-1; no reliable D call. Germline V lookup: CDR1 WSHSY, CDR2 SAAADI. The V gene lost 0 bases and the J gene lost 8 bases, with 10 bases spanning the gap. The CDR3 has 13 residues. CDR3 in DNA: TGCGCCAGCAGTGAGTCGAATGGAGGGGAAGCTTTCTTT. Translating it yields CASSESNGGEAFF.

There are many counts of this clonotype. The J gene is TRBJ2-3, the V gene TRBV15, with a tentative D call TRBD2 (5 bases). CDR1 is LNHNV and CDR2 is YYDKDF in the germline V gene (reference sequence). V was shortened by 5 bases and J by 8 bases, with 20 bases between the two germline ends. This CDR3 contains 15 residues. The CDR3 DNA reads as TGTGCCACCAGCGGACCCTTGGGGAGTGCAGCTACGCAGTATTTT. It is translated as CATSGPLGSAATQYF. Based on the CDR3 plus reference TRBV15 and TRBJ2-3, the full variable domain is DAMVIQNPRYQVTQFGKPVTLSCSQTLNHNVMYWYQQKSSQAPKLLFHYYDKDFNNEADTPDNFQSRRPNTSFCFLDIRSPGLGDTAMYLCATSGPLGSAATQYFGPGTRLTVL.

This rearrangement joins TRBV7-2 to TRBJ2-3; 7 bases agree with TRBD2. This CDR3 has 15 amino acids. Germline V gene data show CDR1 as SGHTA and CDR2 as FQGNSA. Losses at the gene ends were 1 base for V and 3 bases for J; bases not matched to a gene: 4. The CDR3 spells CASSLDGGSTDTQYF. CDR3 nucleotide sequence: TGTGCCAGCAGCTTAGACGGGGGGTCGACAGATACGCAGTATTTT.

The rearrangement joins TRBV28 to TRBJ1-5; tentative D call: TRBD1 (6 bases). The germline V gene encodes CDR1 MDHEN and CDR2 SYDVKM. Trimming shortened V by 7 bases and J by 7 bases, and 23 bases separated the two germline ends. The CDR3 covers 16 residues. In nucleotides, the CDR3 is TGTGCCAGCAATGACCCGATTGGGGGGCCAGAACAGCCCCAGCATTTT. Translating it yields CASNDPIGGPEQPQHF.

By share, this clonotype counts as medium-sized. The genes are TRBV12-3 or TRBV12-4 and TRBJ2-7, with 13 nucleotides matching TRBD2. V lost 6 bases to trimming and J lost 6 bases; unmatched junction nucleotides: 5. There are 14 residues in the CDR3. The CDR3 spells CASRGTSGTPEQYF. CDR3 nucleotide sequence: TGTGCCAGCAGGGGGACTAGCGGGACTCCCGAGCAGTACTTC.

This clonotype showed up many times. With a much larger clone just one base away, this may be a read error. The rearrangement links TRBV30 to TRBJ2-1; D gene unclear. The V gene's germline CDR1 is GTSNPN and CDR2 SVGIG (reference sequence). The V gene lost 8 bases and the J gene lost 0 bases, with 11 bases spanning the gap. The CDR3 runs 13 residues. Written as DNA, the CDR3 is TGTGCCCGGAAGGCTTCCTCCTACAATGAGCAGTTCTTC. Protein sequence: CARKASSYNEQFF.

This chain links TRBV20-1 with TRBJ2-3; D call uncertain. V was clipped by 6 bases and J by 2 bases, with 18 bases between them. The CDR3 loop spans 15 amino acids. The V gene's germline CDR1 is DFQATT and CDR2 SNEGSKA (reference sequence). The CDR3 DNA reads as TGCAGTGCGATCCTACAGTGGGCCCCCACAGATACGCAGTATTTT. Residues: CSAILQWAPTDTQYF.

Many counts were recorded for this clonotype. Its ends do not fully match the called genes, so a read error is possible. V usage is TRBV7-7 and J usage is TRBJ1-5, with D hard to call. Germline lookup yields CDR1 SSHAT and CDR2 FNYEAQ (reference sequence). This CDR3 comprises 13 residues. CDR3 protein: CASSLDENQPQHF. Here the CDR3 DNA reads TGTGCTAGCAGCTTAGATGAGAATCAGCCCCAGCATTTT. Supplemented by reference TRBV7-7 and TRBJ1-5, the full variable domain reads GAGVSQSPRYKVTKRGQDVTLRCDPISSHATLYWYQQALGQGPEFLTYFNYEAQPDKSGLPSDRFSAERPEGSISTLTIQRTEQRDSAMYRCASSLDENQPQHFGDGTRLSIL.